These T cell receptor beta chains were read from a single sample in a study of CD8 T cells in Susac syndrome. Each CDR3 protein gets one entry after TCRdb re-called the immunoSEQ multiplex PCR reads with MiXCR. The sample records 130,000 to 150,000 distinct CDR3 sequences, approximately 94% being singletons. The sequenced sample consisted of CD4+ T cells from PBMCs. These receptors were collected from a human donor in good health. CDR3s include the opening cysteine and the closing phenylalanine or tryptophan. A D gene is named only where the DNA matches it firmly. Clone size is stated in some rows and not others, as once, few, many or a class when expanded.

J gene: TRBJ2-3; CDR3 length: 16; V gene: TRBV11-2; D gene: TRBD2; clone size: few; CDR3 protein: CASSQSGTRRTDTQYF; CDR3 DNA: TGTGCCAGCAGCCAATCCGGGACTAGACGCACAGATACGCAGTATTTT
J gene: TRBJ2-7; CDR3 length: 14; V gene: TRBV23-1; D gene: -; clone size: -; CDR3 protein: CASSHTDSSYEQYF; CDR3 DNA: TGCGCCAGCAGTCACACAGATAGCTCCTACGAGCAGTACTTC
J gene: TRBJ2-5; CDR3 length: 14; V gene: TRBV6-5; D gene: -; clone size: -; CDR3 protein: CASSRQGRGETQYF; CDR3 DNA: TGTGCCAGTTCACGGCAGGGGAGGGGAGAGACCCAGTACTTC
J gene: TRBJ1-1; CDR3 length: 13; V gene: TRBV5-1; D gene: -; clone size: -; CDR3 protein: CASSLVMNTEAFF; CDR3 DNA: TGCGCCAGCAGCTTGGTAATGAACACTGAAGCTTTCTTT
J gene: TRBJ1-5; CDR3 length: 12; V gene: TRBV6-2/TRBV6-3; D gene: -; clone size: -; CDR3 protein: CASTNPSGPQHF; CDR3 DNA: TGTGCCAGCACAAACCCCTCGGGTCCCCAGCATTTT
J gene: TRBJ2-7; CDR3 length: 15; V gene: TRBV20-1; D gene: TRBD2; clone size: -; CDR3 protein: CSARGETSGRREQYF; CDR3 DNA: TGCAGTGCTAGGGGGGAGACTAGCGGGAGGAGGGAGCAGTACTTC
J gene: TRBJ2-2; CDR3 length: 14; V gene: TRBV27; D gene: -; clone size: -; CDR3 protein: CASSPGVNTGELFF; CDR3 DNA: TGTGCCAGCAGTCCTGGCGTGAACACCGGGGAGCTGTTTTTT
J gene: TRBJ1-2; CDR3 length: 14; V gene: TRBV5-1; D gene: TRBD1; clone size: -; CDR3 protein: CASSFSQGAQGYTF; CDR3 DNA: TGCGCCAGCAGCTTCTCCCAGGGGGCGCAGGGCTACACCTTC
J gene: TRBJ2-2; CDR3 length: 14; V gene: TRBV20-1; D gene: TRBD2; clone size: -; CDR3 protein: CSAPGGEVAGELFF; CDR3 DNA: TGCAGTGCCCCTGGGGGGGAGGTGGCCGGGGAGCTGTTTTTT
J gene: TRBJ2-7; CDR3 length: 16; V gene: TRBV12-3/TRBV12-4; D gene: -; clone size: -; CDR3 protein: CASSPVSGTSTKRQYF; CDR3 DNA: TGTGCCAGCAGTCCCGTATCCGGGACATCGACAAAACGTCAGTACTTC
J gene: TRBJ2-7; CDR3 length: 13; V gene: TRBV12-3/TRBV12-4; D gene: -; clone size: -; CDR3 protein: CATALPDSYEQYF; CDR3 DNA: TGTGCCACAGCACTACCAGACTCCTACGAGCAGTACTTC
J gene: TRBJ2-6; CDR3 length: 17; V gene: TRBV10-3; D gene: TRBD1; clone size: once; CDR3 protein: CAIRGQGVLGGANVLTF; CDR3 DNA: TGTGCCATCAGAGGACAGGGGGTCCTAGGAGGGGCCAACGTCCTGACTTTC
J gene: TRBJ1-2; CDR3 length: 14; V gene: TRBV18; D gene: -; clone size: -; CDR3 protein: CASSRMVEGSGYTF; CDR3 DNA: TGTGCCAGCTCGCGGATGGTGGAGGGATCCGGCTACACCTTC
J gene: TRBJ1-1; CDR3 length: 13; V gene: TRBV5-1; D gene: -; clone size: -; CDR3 protein: CASSLEMGTEAFF; CDR3 DNA: TGCGCCAGCAGCTTGGAAATGGGCACTGAAGCTTTCTTT
J gene: TRBJ1-6; CDR3 length: 15; V gene: TRBV3-1; D gene: -; clone size: once; CDR3 protein: CASSQGFDRNSPLHF; CDR3 DNA: TGTGCCAGCAGCCAAGGCTTTGACAGAAATTCACCCCTCCACTTT
J gene: TRBJ2-3; CDR3 length: 15; V gene: TRBV20-1; D gene: TRBD2; clone size: -; CDR3 protein: CSASRDSGSADTQYF; CDR3 DNA: TGCAGTGCTAGCCGGGATAGCGGGAGCGCAGATACGCAGTATTTT
J gene: TRBJ2-1; CDR3 length: 13; V gene: TRBV3-1; D gene: -; clone size: -; CDR3 protein: CASSQDRGRKIRF; CDR3 DNA: TGTGCCAGCAGCCAAGACAGGGGGAGGAAGATTAGGTTC
J gene: TRBJ1-1; CDR3 length: 13; V gene: TRBV5-1; D gene: -; clone size: -; CDR3 protein: CASSSGLNTEAFF; CDR3 DNA: TGCGCCAGCAGCTCCGGGTTGAACACTGAAGCTTTCTTT